The sequence of this T cell receptor (beta chain) was determined in a study of response to subunit inactivated influenza vaccine. MiXCR, run by TCRdb on the RT-PCR reads, gives a single entry per CDR3 protein. The sample records 800,000 or so distinct CDR3 sequences, about 20% being singletons. There are a few counts of this clonotype. The CDR3 runs 14 residues. The germline V gene has CDR1 SGHTA and CDR2 FQGNSA. Trimming left V 5 bases short and J 3 bases short, with 14 bases between. The chain employs TRBV7-2 and TRBJ2-7; D uncertain. The source of this sequence is a man over 45 who received an inactivated influenza vaccine. Sequencing was performed on PBMCs from blood, taken less than 6 days after vaccination. CDR3 nucleotides: TGTGCCAGCAGCCTTCAGGACGGATTCTACGAGCAGTACTTC. This encodes CASSLQDGFYEQYF.